This T cell receptor (beta chain) was profiled in a study of identical twins. Germline lookup yields CDR1 DFQATT and CDR2 SNEGSKA (reference sequence). The CDR3 consists of 14 residues. The J segment lost 3 bases and the V segment lost 2 bases, leaving 3 bases of the junction unmatched. The table lists this clonotype with many counts. TCRdb reprocessed the 5' RACE reads via MiXCR and lists one record per CDR3 protein. The repertoire has approximately 690,000 distinct CDR3 sequences, around 6% of them found once; the top ten carry 1.5% to 2%. Sequencing used naive T cells sorted from blood. The TCR was taken from a man between 18 and 29 years old in good health. The chain combines TRBV20-1 with TRBJ2-7; 11 bases are a match to TRBD1. The CDR3 loop is CSARSGTGGYEQYF. The CDR3 region has the DNA TGCAGTGCTAGATCCGGGACAGGGGGCTACGAGCAGTACTTC.